This T cell receptor beta chain was captured in a study of OX40 agonist ivuxolimab in advanced cancers. The sample holds one count of this clone. TCRdb's table, derived via immunoSEQ multiplex PCR, lists solely in-frame clones and lacks some. The sample has about 12,000 clones, approximately 80% seen once. Researchers took blood at baseline, on cycle 4 day 1, and on cycle 7 day 1. Trimming cost V 6 bases and J 7 bases; bases outside gene matches: 7. Germline lookup yields CDR1 SEHNR and CDR2 FQNEAQ (reference sequence). The CDR3 contains 13 residues. The receptor's source is an adult with an advanced solid tumor such as melanoma, head and neck, liver or kidney cancer. The chain joins TRBV7-9 to TRBJ2-5, with TRBD2 identical over 8 bases. The sample here was CD4+ or CD8+ T cells sorted from blood, taken in a trial of the OX40 agonist ivuxolimab. CDR3 sequence: CASSLSGGRTQYF. The CDR3 coding sequence is TGTGCCAGCAGTTTATCGGGGGGGCGGACCCAGTACTTC.